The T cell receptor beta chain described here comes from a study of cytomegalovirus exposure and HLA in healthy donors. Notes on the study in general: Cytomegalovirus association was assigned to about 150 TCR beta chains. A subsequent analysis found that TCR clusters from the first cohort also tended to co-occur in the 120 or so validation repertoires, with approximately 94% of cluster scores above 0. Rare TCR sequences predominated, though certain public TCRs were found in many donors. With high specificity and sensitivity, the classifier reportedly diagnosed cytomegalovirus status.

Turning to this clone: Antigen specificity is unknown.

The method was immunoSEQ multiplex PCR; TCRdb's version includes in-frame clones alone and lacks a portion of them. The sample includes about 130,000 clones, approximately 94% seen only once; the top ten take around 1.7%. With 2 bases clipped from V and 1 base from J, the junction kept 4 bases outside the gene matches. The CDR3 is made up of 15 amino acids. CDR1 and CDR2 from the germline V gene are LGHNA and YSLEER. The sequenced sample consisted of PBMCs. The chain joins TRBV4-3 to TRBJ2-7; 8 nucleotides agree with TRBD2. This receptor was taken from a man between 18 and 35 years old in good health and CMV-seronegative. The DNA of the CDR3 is TGCGCCAGCAGCCAAACTAGCGGAGTTTCCTACGAGCAGTACTTC. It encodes CASSQTSGVSYEQYF.